These T cell receptor beta chains were read from a single sample in a study of siplizumab effects on memory and regulatory T cells. Measured with immunoSEQ multiplex PCR; TCRdb has only the in-frame clones, and not every one. Of roughly 92,000 clones listed, 90% to 95% are singletons. The material sequenced was non-Treg CD4+ T cells sorted from blood. These receptor sequences come from a human donor in good health. Each CDR3 is given with its conserved first and last residue. The order of the fields is J gene, clone size, V gene, CDR3 protein. Not every row has a clone size; where given, it reads once, few, many or a size class.

j_call: TRBJ1-1
clone_size: .
v_call: TRBV5-1
cdr3_aa: CASSLVTGGNTEAFF

j_call: TRBJ2-3
clone_size: .
v_call: TRBV9
cdr3_aa: CASSSGLAAPDTQYF

j_call: TRBJ1-4
clone_size: .
v_call: TRBV7-9
cdr3_aa: CASSPPRGEKLFF

j_call: TRBJ1-2
clone_size: .
v_call: TRBV11-2
cdr3_aa: CASSLRGSNYGYTF

j_call: TRBJ2-4
clone_size: .
v_call: TRBV5-5
cdr3_aa: CASRSAGGQYF

j_call: TRBJ2-1
clone_size: .
v_call: TRBV5-1
cdr3_aa: CASSRLGGASNEQFF

j_call: TRBJ2-6
clone_size: .
v_call: TRBV14
cdr3_aa: CASSPRLAGSGANVLTF

j_call: TRBJ2-7
clone_size: .
v_call: TRBV6-6
cdr3_aa: CASSYLRRGWSEQYF

j_call: TRBJ1-5
clone_size: few
v_call: TRBV28
cdr3_aa: CASSLYSNQPQHF

j_call: TRBJ2-1
clone_size: .
v_call: TRBV14
cdr3_aa: CASSQRGPWQFF

j_call: TRBJ2-7
clone_size: .
v_call: TRBV11-2
cdr3_aa: CASSARTSGSYEYF

j_call: TRBJ2-7
clone_size: .
v_call: TRBV9
cdr3_aa: CASSVRGETGLEQYF

j_call: TRBJ2-7
clone_size: .
v_call: TRBV5-8
cdr3_aa: CASSLLPYEQYF

j_call: TRBJ2-5
clone_size: .
v_call: TRBV27
cdr3_aa: CASSLSDAGKRSTQYF

j_call: TRBJ1-1
clone_size: .
v_call: TRBV28
cdr3_aa: CASSLRREGTEAFF

j_call: TRBJ1-1
clone_size: .
v_call: TRBV28
cdr3_aa: CASTGVRITEAFF

j_call: TRBJ1-4
clone_size: .
v_call: TRBV19
cdr3_aa: CASSMDRGRSNEKLFF